This T cell receptor (beta chain) was sequenced during a study of blood T cell repertoires in COVID-19. The CDR3 runs to 16 residues. Germline CDR1 is KGHDR and CDR2 is SFDVKD. Remarks on this clone: The germline gene is not matched at one end of the junction; a read error may be the cause.

Profiling relied on immunoSEQ multiplex PCR, and the TCRdb table lists in-frame clones only, not all of them. This table has some 100,000 clones, over 80% appearing once. The TCR originated in a man in his fifties with active or convalescent COVID-19. V and J are TRBV24-1 and TRBJ2-3, with 9 nucleotides matching TRBD2. Input material: peripheral blood. CDR3 in amino acids: CATSTPQAGGTNTQYF. The CDR3, as DNA: TGTGCCACCAGTACCCCCCAAGCGGGGGGCACAAATACGCAGTATTTT.